Detailed here is one TCR beta chain. The antigen is undetermined. CDR3 size: 18 residues. The germline V gene has CDR1 MGHRA and CDR2 YSYEKL. J was trimmed by 4 bases and V by 4 bases; bases with no gene match: 8. These data originate in a study of T cell repertoires in cytomegalovirus infection. Study in general: Through public TCR beta signatures, both CMV infection and matching HLA type were indicated. The study's findings and limits: Cumulative frequency (of public TCR beta family members) identified carriers of CMV plus the relevant HLA. HLA-C-restricted CMV-specific TCR beta clonotypes were dominant in the ex vivo response.

TCRdb redid the calling of the reads with MiXCR, one entry per CDR3 protein. The data hold around 550,000 distinct CDR3 sequences, with about a quarter observed a single time. The V and J genes are TRBV4-1 and TRBJ2-3, with 16 bases matching TRBD2. The receptor comes from a human donor in good health (CMV status not recorded). Some clones in this sample may be carry-over from other donors' samples. The sample was PBMCs. The CDR3 is CASSRGLAGGPAADTQYF. DNA for the CDR3: TGCGCCAGCAGCCGGGGACTAGCGGGAGGGCCAGCCGCAGATACGCAGTATTTT.